This record covers a single TCR beta chain. The antigen remains undetermined. Per germline, CDR1 SGHRS and CDR2 YFSETQ. CDR3 size: 16 residues. Trimming pared 3 bases from V and 1 base from J, leaving 15 bases between. TCRdb passed the 5' RACE reads through MiXCR, listing each CDR3 protein once. The sample shows 350,000 or so distinct CDR3 sequences, 20% to 25% of them seen only once. This specimen belongs to a study of T-cell memory formation after mild COVID-19. Study conclusions and caveats: Confirmation of SARS-CoV-2 specificity was lacking for second-wave clones peaking day 37.

This clonotype was sampled from a man aged 18 to 35 who had mild COVID-19 (a few samples of this study predate the infection). Cell type and time point are not known. The sample consisted of PBMCs or a T cell subset sorted from them (not recorded which). The chain joins TRBV5-1 to TRBJ2-3, with D unclear. The CDR3 reads CASSSGLTIGTDTQYF. The CDR3 DNA reads TGCGCCAGCAGCTCTGGGCTAACGATAGGCACAGATACGCAGTATTTT.